This TCR beta chain stems from a study of shared clonotypes between healthy human individuals. This CDR3 is 15 amino acids long. The germline gives CDR1 MDHEN, CDR2 SYDVKM. V was clipped by 6 bases and J by 5 bases, with 20 bases between them. Sequenced by immunoSEQ multiplex PCR; TCRdb stores in-frame clones only, minus some. The table shows fewer than 850,000 clones, with about two thirds occurring only once. Sample: memory CD4+ T cells sorted from blood. Subset: CD45RA-negative fraction. The V call is TRBV28, the J call TRBJ2-7; weak D call: TRBD2 (6 bases). The clonotype was recovered from a woman aged 25 to 39 in good health. CDR3 residues: CASREGSEGRHEQYF. CDR3 DNA sequence: TGTGCCAGCAGGGAAGGATCGGAGGGAAGACACGAGCAGTACTTC.